Below are 27 T cell receptor beta chains sequenced from a single sample in a study of blood T cell repertoires in COVID-19. Clones were read by immunoSEQ multiplex PCR, and TCRdb kept only the in-frame ones, dropping some. The sample has about 210,000 clones, around 80% seen once. Material: peripheral blood. The receptors originated from a woman in her thirties or forties with acute or convalescent COVID-19.

The genes are TRBV7-2 and TRBJ2-2; D may be TRBD2 (5 bases). This CDR3 has 16 residues. Trimming removed 1 base from V and 7 bases from J, with 16 bases in between. The germline V gene encodes CDR1 SGHTA and CDR2 FQGNSA. Here the CDR3 reads CASSLDVPSLVGELFF. CDR3 DNA sequence: TGTGCCAGCAGCTTAGATGTCCCTAGCCTTGTCGGGGAGCTGTTTTTT.

The chain links TRBV19 to TRBJ2-1; D is possibly TRBD1 (6 bases). V dropped 8 bases and J dropped 0 bases, with 11 bases sitting between them. The length of the CDR3 is 14 residues. Germline V gene sequence: CDR1 LNHDA, CDR2 SQIVND (reference sequence). The CDR3 DNA sequence: TGTGCCAGTCAATCAGGGGCCTCCTACAATGAGCAGTTCTTC. Translated: CASQSGASYNEQFF. Drawing the rest from reference TRBV19 and TRBJ2-1, the complete variable domain is DGGITQSPKYLFRKEGQNVTLSCEQNLNHDAMYWYRQDPGQGLRLIYYSQIVNDFQKGDIAEGYSVSREKKESFPLTVTSAQKNPTAFYLCASQSGASYNEQFFGPGTRLTVL.

The chain is built from TRBV27 and TRBJ2-7, with D possibly TRBD1 on 6 matching bases. Deletions cut 3 bases from V and 5 bases from J, with 14 bases between. The CDR3 is 14 amino acids. The germline gives CDR1 MNHEY, CDR2 SMNVEV (reference sequence). The CDR3 nucleotides read TGTGCCAGCAGTTTCCAGGGGAGCGTACACGAGCAGTACTTC. This gives the protein CASSFQGSVHEQYF.

The J gene is TRBJ2-3, the V gene TRBV5-8; TRBD2 matches at 7 bases. The J segment lost 3 bases and the V segment lost 2 bases, leaving 12 bases of the junction unmatched. The CDR3 loop spans 17 amino acids. Per the germline V gene, CDR1 is SGHTS and CDR2 is YDEGEE. CDR3 region: CASSFGTWTRGTDTQYF. In DNA form, the CDR3 reads TGTGCCAGCAGCTTCGGTACGTGGACTAGAGGGACAGATACGCAGTATTTT.

The rearrangement links TRBV2 to TRBJ2-7; 12 positions match TRBD2. The CDR3 runs 15 residues. Trimming cost V 7 bases and J 2 bases; bases outside gene matches: 6. Germline V gives CDR1 SNHLY, CDR2 FYNNEI. The DNA of the CDR3 is TGTGCCAGCAAAGCTAGCGGGGGGGGACCCTACGAGCAGTACTTC. Protein product: CASKASGGGPYEQYF.

This chain connects TRBV19 to TRBJ2-7; D unclear. Trimming removed 8 bases at V and 1 base at J, with 15 bases between. The CDR3 has 14 amino acids. Germline CDR1 is LNHDA and CDR2 is SQIVND (reference sequence). As DNA, the CDR3 is TGTGCCAGTGCCGACACACAGTTATCCTACGAGCAGTACTTC. It translates to CASADTQLSYEQYF.

The V and J genes are TRBV7-9 and TRBJ1-2; D ambiguous. V lost 1 base and J lost 0, with 12 bases in between. There are 16 residues in the CDR3. In germline, CDR1 is SEHNR, CDR2 FQNEAQ (reference sequence). Here the CDR3 DNA reads TGTGCCAGCAGCTTAGGAGGGAGCTCCTCTAACTATGGCTACACCTTC. This sequence encodes CASSLGGSSSNYGYTF.

The chain joins TRBV12-3 or TRBV12-4 to TRBJ2-1, with 7 nucleotides matching TRBD1. V lost 5 bases and J lost 9; bases outside the gene matches: 4. The CDR3 consists of 12 residues. In DNA form, the CDR3 reads TGTGCCAGCAGTGACAGGGATCCTGAGCAGTTCTTC. Translation gives CASSDRDPEQFF.

This chain uses TRBV5-6 with TRBJ2-1; 10 nucleotides line up with TRBD2. The ends lost 1 base at V and 6 bases at J; junction bases unmatched: 7. The CDR3 is 16 amino acids. The germline V gene has CDR1 SGHDT and CDR2 YYEEEE. In nucleotides, the CDR3 is TGTGCCAGCAGCTTGATAAGCGGGGGGGCGTCCAATGAGCAGTTCTTC. The encoded protein is CASSLISGGASNEQFF.

The rearrangement uses TRBV5-5 and TRBJ1-2, with TRBD1 matching 7 bases. The V and J ends lost 0 bases and 0 bases, in that order; junction bases with no gene match: 11. This CDR3 has 18 residues. Germline V gene data show CDR1 as SGHKS and CDR2 as YYEKEE (reference sequence). This CDR3 is CASSLGGFGDSPNYGYTF. CDR3 nucleotide sequence: TGTGCCAGCAGCTTGGGAGGATTTGGGGACAGTCCTAACTATGGCTACACCTTC.

The rearrangement joins TRBV29-1 to TRBJ1-1; D is unclear. The V and J ends lost 3 bases and 2 bases respectively, with 10 bases between them. There are 13 residues in the CDR3. From germline, CDR1 is SQVTM and CDR2 ANQGSEA. The CDR3 protein is CSVEVGANTEAFF. Written as DNA, the CDR3 is TGCAGCGTTGAGGTGGGAGCCAACACTGAAGCTTTCTTT. Drawing the rest from reference TRBV29-1 and TRBJ1-1, the complete variable domain is SAVISQKPSRDICQRGTSLTIQCQVDSQVTMMFWYRQQPGQSLTLIATANQGSEATYESGFVIDKFPISRPNLTFSTLTVSNMSPEDSSIYLCSVEVGANTEAFFGQGTRLTVV.

This clone has only one observation. The chain employs TRBV9 and TRBJ2-7, with 7 bases fitting TRBD2. With V trimmed by 4 bases and J by 6 bases, 10 bases remained unmatched. CDR1 SGDLS and CDR2 YYNGEE come from the germline V gene. The CDR3 contains 14 residues. The CDR3 loop is CASSPTTSPLEQYF. The CDR3 DNA reads as TGTGCCAGCAGCCCAACGACTAGCCCGCTCGAGCAGTACTTC.

V is TRBV5-6 and J is TRBJ1-1, with 8 positions matching TRBD1. The CDR3 loop spans 17 amino acids. The trim removed 4 bases at V and 4 bases at J, leaving 15 bases unmatched. Germline CDR1 SGHDT, CDR2 YYEEEE. In nucleotides, the CDR3 is TGTGCCAGCAGCCCCCCGGACAGGGTTGGGGGGGGCACTGAAGCTTTCTTT. Its protein is CASSPPDRVGGGTEAFF.

The chain links TRBV7-2 to TRBJ2-3; D remains ambiguous. The CDR3 is made up of 11 amino acids. Trimming pared 5 bases from V and 7 bases from J, leaving 7 bases between. Germline CDR1 reads SGHTA; CDR2 reads FQGNSA. CDR3 coding DNA: TGTGCCAGCAGCCCAGTTAATACGCAGTATTTT. Its translation is CASSPVNTQYF.

The count of this clone is one. The gene calls are TRBV6-2 or TRBV6-3 and TRBJ2-7, with 7 bases matching TRBD1. V shed 2 bases and J 2 bases; nucleotides not matched to a gene: 3. The length of the CDR3 is 14 residues. The germline V gene has CDR1 MNHEY and CDR2 SVGEGT. The CDR3 reads CASSYRTGTYEQYF. Written as DNA, the CDR3 is TGTGCCAGCAGTTACCGGACAGGAACCTACGAGCAGTACTTC.

CDR3 DNA: TGTGCCAGCAGCGCACCTTGGTCGGGACAGAGCAGTGGCTACACCTTC. It is translated as CASSAPWSGQSSGYTF. V gene TRBV9 combines with J gene TRBJ1-2; 7 nucleotides align to TRBD1. This CDR3 comprises 16 residues. Germline V gene lookup returns CDR1 SGDLS and CDR2 YYNGEE. V dropped 3 bases and J dropped 7; count of bases not matched to a gene: 15.

V gene TRBV11-2 combines with J gene TRBJ1-1; D remains unclear. There are 11 residues in the CDR3. Looked up from germline, CDR1 is SGHAT and CDR2 is FQNNGV. The ends were cut back, 4 bases at V and 6 bases at J, with 6 bases in the middle. Here the CDR3 reads CASSSFPEAFF. The CDR3 DNA reads TGTGCCAGCAGCTCTTTCCCTGAAGCTTTCTTT.

This chain links TRBV15 with TRBJ2-7, with D maybe TRBD2 (5 bases). Germline assignment: CDR1 LNHNV and CDR2 YYDKDF (reference sequence). V gave up 0 bases and J gave up 0 bases, with 9 bases separating them. The CDR3 contains 15 residues. In nucleotides, the CDR3 is TGTGCCACCAGCAGAGACCGGGAAGACTCCTACGAGCAGTACTTC. This sequence encodes CATSRDREDSYEQYF.

This clone was detected once. The chain recombines TRBV9 with TRBJ1-6, with 7 positions matching TRBD1. The CDR3 length is 14 residues. CDR1 is SGDLS, CDR2 YYNGEE, per germline. V lost 3 bases, J lost 9 bases, and 6 bases stayed unmatched. The CDR3 coding sequence is TGTGCCAGCAGCGCTACAGGGGAGCGTTCACCCCTCCACTTT. This encodes CASSATGERSPLHF.

The V call is TRBV14, the J call TRBJ2-5, with TRBD1 as a possible D gene (5 bases). V lost 3 bases to trimming and J lost 4 bases, with 9 bases between them. The CDR3 contains 13 residues. CDR1 and CDR2 (germline): SGHDN, FVKESK. CDR3 loop: CASSHRQSETQYF. In DNA form, the CDR3 reads TGTGCCAGCAGCCATCGACAGTCAGAGACCCAGTACTTC.

This sequence joins TRBV19 and TRBJ1-2; 7 bases match TRBD1. This CDR3 region has 14 residues. Germline trimming cut 7 bases from V and 7 bases from J; bases unmatched to any gene: 12. Germline assignment: CDR1 LNHDA and CDR2 SQIVND (reference sequence). In nucleotides, the CDR3 is TGTGCCAGTAATATCGAGACAGGGTTGTCTGGCTACACCTTC. As protein: CASNIETGLSGYTF.

This clone was observed once. The rearrangement joins TRBV19 to TRBJ2-2; D is undetermined. This CDR3 spans 12 amino acids. V was trimmed by 4 bases and J by 5 bases, leaving 5 bases between them. CDR1 is LNHDA and CDR2 is SQIVND in the germline V gene (reference sequence). The CDR3 loop is CASSTLTGELFF. CDR3 nucleotides: TGTGCCAGTAGTACATTGACCGGGGAGCTGTTTTTT.

This clone has just a few counts. J is TRBJ2-1 and V is TRBV2, with 13 bases identical to TRBD2. CDR3 length equals 16 residues. V dropped 2 bases and J dropped 7; count of bases not matched to a gene: 5. Germline assignment: CDR1 SNHLY and CDR2 FYNNEI. Here the CDR3 reads CASSEFWGLAGNEQFF. The CDR3 nucleotides are TGTGCCAGCAGTGAATTTTGGGGACTAGCGGGGAATGAGCAGTTCTTC.

The rearrangement links TRBV19 to TRBJ2-3; possible D gene TRBD2, 6 bases. The germline gives CDR1 LNHDA, CDR2 SQIVND (reference sequence). V shed 4 bases and J shed 2 bases, with 7 bases lying between them. The CDR3 is 13 amino acids. Here the CDR3 DNA reads TGTGCCAGTAGTAGGAGGGACACAGATACGCAGTATTTT. It encodes CASSRRDTDTQYF.

V and J are TRBV5-1 and TRBJ2-5; 9 positions match TRBD1. Per the germline V gene, CDR1 is SGHRS and CDR2 is YFSETQ. CDR3 size: 15 residues. J gave up 4 bases and V 0 bases, and 4 bases lay outside the gene matches. The CDR3 DNA reads as TGCGCCAGCAGCTTGGGGACAGGGGTTGTAGAGACCCAGTACTTC. Residues: CASSLGTGVVETQYF.

This rearrangement joins TRBV7-2 to TRBJ2-7; 9 positions match TRBD2. The CDR3 runs 16 residues. V trimming: 2 bases; J trimming: 2 bases; junction bases outside the gene matches: 7. Germline CDR1 SGHTA, CDR2 FQGNSA. The CDR3 protein is CASSLTSGLPTYEQYF. The CDR3 DNA sequence: TGTGCCAGCAGCTTAACTAGCGGGTTGCCAACCTACGAGCAGTACTTC.

This clone was seen a handful of times. V and J are TRBV7-2 and TRBJ1-2; D gene uncertain. There are 15 residues in the CDR3. The germline CDR1 and CDR2 sequences are SGHTA and FQGNSA. V dropped 3 bases and J dropped 4 bases, with 15 bases sitting between them. DNA of the CDR3: TGTGCCAGCAGCTTTGGAGGGAGCTCAAGCTATGGCTACACCTTC. It translates to CASSFGGSSSYGYTF.